This T cell receptor beta chain derives from a study of blood T cell repertoires in COVID-19. The CDR3 is 14 amino acids. Germline V CDR1 and CDR2: LNHDA, SQIVND (reference sequence). V gave up 9 bases and J gave up 1 base; unmatched junction bases: 6. Produced via immunoSEQ multiplex PCR; TCRdb's table is partial and in-frame only. The sample includes 250,000 to 400,000 clones, 75% to 90% of them seen just once. Specimen: PBMCs or T cells enriched from blood (not recorded which). The V gene is TRBV19, the J gene TRBJ2-1; 7 bases match TRBD1. The clonotype comes from a man aged 55-75 years who had recovered from COVID-19. CDR3 in amino acids: CASGPDRSYNEQFF. CDR3 bases: TGTGCCAGCGGCCCGGACAGGTCCTACAATGAGCAGTTCTTC.